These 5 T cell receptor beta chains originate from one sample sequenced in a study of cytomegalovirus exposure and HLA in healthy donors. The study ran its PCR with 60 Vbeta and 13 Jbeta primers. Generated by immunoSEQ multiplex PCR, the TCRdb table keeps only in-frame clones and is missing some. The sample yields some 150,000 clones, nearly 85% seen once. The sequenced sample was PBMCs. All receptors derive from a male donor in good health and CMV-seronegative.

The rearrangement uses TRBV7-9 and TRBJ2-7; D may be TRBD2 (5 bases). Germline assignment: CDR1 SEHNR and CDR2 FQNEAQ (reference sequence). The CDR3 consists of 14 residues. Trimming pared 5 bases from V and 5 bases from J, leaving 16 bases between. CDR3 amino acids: CASSNTRVGHEQYF. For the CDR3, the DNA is TGTGCCAGCAGCAACACGAGGGTAGGACACGAGCAGTACTTC. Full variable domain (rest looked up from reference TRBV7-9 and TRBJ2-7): DTGVSQNPRHKITKRGQNVTFRCDPISEHNRLYWYRQTLGQGPEFLTYFQNEAQLEKSRLLSDRFSAERPKGSFSTLEIQRTEQGDSAMYLCASSNTRVGHEQYFGPGTRLTVT.

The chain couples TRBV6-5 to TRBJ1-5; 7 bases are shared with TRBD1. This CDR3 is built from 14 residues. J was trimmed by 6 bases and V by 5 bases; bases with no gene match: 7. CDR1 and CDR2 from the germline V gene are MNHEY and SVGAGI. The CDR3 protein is CASSQGQSTQPQHF. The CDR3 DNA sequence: TGTGCCAGCAGTCAGGGACAGAGTACTCAGCCCCAGCATTTT.

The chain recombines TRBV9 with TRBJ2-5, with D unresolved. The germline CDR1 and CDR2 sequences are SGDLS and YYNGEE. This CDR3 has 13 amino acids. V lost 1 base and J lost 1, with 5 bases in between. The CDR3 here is CASSVQVQETQYF. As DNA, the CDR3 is TGTGCCAGCAGCGTACAGGTCCAAGAGACCCAGTACTTC.

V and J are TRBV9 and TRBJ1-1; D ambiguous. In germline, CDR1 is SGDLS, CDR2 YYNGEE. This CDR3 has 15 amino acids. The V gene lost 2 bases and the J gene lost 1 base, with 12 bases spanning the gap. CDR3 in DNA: TGTGCCAGCAGCGTCCACCAACAAACGAACACTGAAGCTTTCTTT. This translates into CASSVHQQTNTEAFF. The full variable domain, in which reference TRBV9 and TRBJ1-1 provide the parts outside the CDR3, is DSGVTQTPKHLITATGQRVTLRCSPRSGDLSVYWYQQSLDQGLQFLIQYYNGEERAKGNILERFSAQQFPDLHSELNLSSLELGDSALYFCASSVHQQTNTEAFFGQGTRLTVV.

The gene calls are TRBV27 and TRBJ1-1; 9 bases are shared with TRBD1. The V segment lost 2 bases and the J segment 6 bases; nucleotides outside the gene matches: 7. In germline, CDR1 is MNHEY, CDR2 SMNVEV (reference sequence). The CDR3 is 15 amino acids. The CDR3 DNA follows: TGTGCCAGCAGTTTAACCCAAACAGGGGGCCCTGAAGCTTTCTTT. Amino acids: CASSLTQTGGPEAFF.